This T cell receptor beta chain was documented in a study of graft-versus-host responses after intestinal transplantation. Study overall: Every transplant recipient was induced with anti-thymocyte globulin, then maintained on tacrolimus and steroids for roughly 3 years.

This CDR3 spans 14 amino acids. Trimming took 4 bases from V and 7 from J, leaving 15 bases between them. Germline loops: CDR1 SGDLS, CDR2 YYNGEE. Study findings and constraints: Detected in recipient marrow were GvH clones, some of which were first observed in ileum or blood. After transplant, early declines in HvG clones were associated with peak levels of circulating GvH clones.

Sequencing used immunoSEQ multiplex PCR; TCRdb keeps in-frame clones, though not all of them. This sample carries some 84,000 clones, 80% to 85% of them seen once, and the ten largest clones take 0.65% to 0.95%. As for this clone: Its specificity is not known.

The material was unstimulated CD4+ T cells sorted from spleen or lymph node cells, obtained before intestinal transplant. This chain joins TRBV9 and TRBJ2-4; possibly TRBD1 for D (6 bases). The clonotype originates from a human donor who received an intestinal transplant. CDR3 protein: CASSSPVQGNIQYF. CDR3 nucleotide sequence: TGTGCCAGCAGCAGCCCGGTGCAGGGGAACATTCAGTACTTC.